The 12 T cell receptor beta chains given below trace back to one sample, sequenced in a study of naive and memory T cell subsets. These receptors lack a known antigen. Two oligonucleotides, mixed equimolar, formed the beta constant-region primer covering TRBC1 and TRBC2. The ligated cDNA underwent four PCR rounds using SP2 and nested alpha and beta constant-region primers. Each CDR3 protein is one row after TCRdb ran MiXCR on the UMI-ligation and nested PCR reads. The sample lists 150,000 or so distinct CDR3 sequences, 22% occurring once. Findings and limits, study-wide: Naive repertoires, especially CD8, held a few larger clonotypes, possibly memory cells re-expressing CD45RA.

The sequenced sample was naive CD4+ T cells from blood. The receptors were sampled from a human donor in good health.

This clonotype has a handful of counts. This chain joins TRBV3-1 and TRBJ2-5; D unclear. Trimming removed 0 bases at V and 5 bases at J, with 7 bases between. There are 13 residues in the CDR3. Germline values: CDR1 LGHDT, CDR2 YNNKEL (reference sequence). The CDR3 DNA reads as TGTGCCAGCAGCCAAGAAATTTGGGAGACCCAGTACTTC. The encoded protein is CASSQEIWETQYF.

This sequence joins TRBV9 and TRBJ2-5, with D unclear. The CDR3 loop spans 13 amino acids. Trimming removed 0 bases from V and 6 bases from J, with 9 bases in between. The germline V gene has CDR1 SGDLS and CDR2 YYNGEE. The CDR3 is CASSVEPRQTQYF. As DNA, the CDR3 is TGTGCCAGCAGCGTAGAACCTAGACAGACCCAGTACTTC.

There are a few counts of this clonotype. The rearrangement links TRBV28 to TRBJ1-2; D is undetermined. Germline V gene data show CDR1 as MDHEN and CDR2 as SYDVKM. The CDR3 extends over 10 amino acids. V dropped 8 bases and J dropped 4 bases, with 5 bases sitting between them. CDR3 residues: CASRAYGYTF. CDR3 sequence (DNA): TGTGCCAGCCGCGCCTATGGCTACACCTTC.

There are many counts of this clonotype. The gene calls are TRBV6-6 and TRBJ2-7, with 7 bases identical to TRBD2. The V segment lost 4 bases and the J segment 2 bases; nucleotides outside the gene matches: 2. The germline gives CDR1 MNHNY, CDR2 SVGAGI (reference sequence). The CDR3 runs 13 residues. The CDR3 here is CASSLTSAYEQYF. The CDR3 nucleotides read TGTGCCAGCAGTTTAACTAGCGCCTACGAGCAGTACTTC.

The sample holds a few counts of this clonotype. The chain is built from TRBV6-1 and TRBJ2-7; 8 bases align to TRBD1. Per germline, CDR1 MNHNS and CDR2 SASEGT. Trimming at V came to 2 bases and at J to 9 bases, leaving 9 bases not matched to a gene. There are 14 residues in the CDR3. For the CDR3, the DNA is TGTGCCAGCAGTGAAAGTCCAGGGGGCTCGGGGCAGTACTTC. This codes for CASSESPGGSGQYF.

This clonotype was seen a few times. The chain has TRBV6-1 and TRBJ2-2; D is unclear. The CDR3 consists of 13 residues. V was cut by 6 bases and J by 7 bases, with 12 bases left in between. The germline gives CDR1 MNHNS, CDR2 SASEGT. The CDR3 region has the DNA TGTGCCAGCAGCGCCCATCTCCTCGGGGAGCTGTTTTTT. It translates to CASSAHLLGELFF.

This clonotype was recorded at least ten times. The rearrangement joins TRBV5-8 to TRBJ2-1; D not resolved. The V end lost 0 bases, the J end lost 3 bases, and 7 bases lay between the germline ends. Germline CDR1 reads SGHTS; CDR2 reads YDEGEE. This CDR3 has 14 residues. The DNA of the CDR3 is TGTGCCAGCAGCTTGGACCGAAGCTACAATGAGCAGTTCTTC. Translating gives CASSLDRSYNEQFF.

This clonotype has only a few counts. CDR3 sequence reads: CASSSSLGAGDGKQYF. The CDR3 region has the DNA TGTGCCAGCAGTTCTTCCCTCGGGGCGGGAGACGGCAAGCAGTACTTC. V is TRBV12-3 or TRBV12-4 and J is TRBJ2-7; 7 bases align to TRBD2. V was clipped by 4 bases and J by 8 bases; unmatched bases: 17. The CDR3 loop spans 16 amino acids.

In this sample, this clonotype turned up a few times. J is TRBJ1-2 and V is TRBV6-5; TRBD1 is a possible D gene (6 bases). Germline CDR1 reads MNHEY; CDR2 reads SVGAGI. Trimming took off 10 bases at V and 1 base at J, with 10 bases between the two ends. The CDR3 spans 12 residues. CDR3 protein: CAIRTVNYGYTF. The DNA for the CDR3 is TGTGCCATAAGGACAGTTAACTATGGCTACACCTTC.

This clonotype was seen more than once but under ten times. The chain combines TRBV20-1 with TRBJ1-2, with D unresolved. Germline-derived CDR1 and CDR2 are DFQATT and SNEGSKA (reference sequence). Trimming left V 0 bases short and J 7 bases short, with 12 bases between. The CDR3 sequence is 13 residues long. The CDR3 nucleotides read TGCAGTGCTAGAGATGGTCGTTTGGCTGGCTACACCTTC. It translates to CSARDGRLAGYTF.

This clonotype was recorded at least ten times. This chain links TRBV19 with TRBJ2-7; weak D call: TRBD1 (6 bases). This CDR3 contains 14 residues. V lost 6 bases to trimming and J lost 1 base, with 13 bases between them. Germline V gene data show CDR1 as LNHDA and CDR2 as SQIVND (reference sequence). CDR3 in DNA: TGTGCCAGTAGACCTCGGGACACGTCCTACGAGCAGTACTTC. Amino acids: CASRPRDTSYEQYF.

This clonotype was observed a few times. The junction departs from germline at one end; a sequencing error may be responsible. This sequence joins TRBV29-1 and TRBJ2-5, with D hard to call. This CDR3 contains 12 residues. The germline V gene encodes CDR1 SQVTM and CDR2 ANQGSEA. The CDR3 nucleotides are TGCAGCGTTGCCATAAACCAGGAGACCCAGTACTTC. Its protein product is CSVAINQETQYF.